The source of this T cell receptor (beta chain) is a study of T cells of healthy individuals. MiXCR, run by TCRdb on the 5' RACE reads, gives a single entry per CDR3 protein. Among around 100,000 distinct CDR3 sequences listed, roughly 15% were seen once. The germline V gene has CDR1 LGHNA and CDR2 YSLEER. V was trimmed by 6 bases and J by 6 bases, leaving 16 bases between them. This CDR3 region has 14 residues. The receptor's source is a human donor in good health. This sequence joins TRBV4-3 and TRBJ2-3, with no clear D. CDR3 DNA: TGCGCCAGCAGTCTCAACTCCGGTTCCGATACGCAGTATTTT. Translating it yields CASSLNSGSDTQYF.